A single sample is the source of the 9 T cell receptor beta chains below, sequenced in a study of blood T cell repertoires in COVID-19. The data were produced by immunoSEQ multiplex PCR, yet TCRdb's version contains in-frame clones alone and is incomplete. The sample includes more than 350,000 clones, approximately 88% of them seen just once. The sequenced sample consisted of peripheral blood. The origin of the receptors is a woman aged 25 to 45 with COVID-19, enrolled during active disease.

This clone was seen once. The V and J genes are TRBV7-2 and TRBJ1-4; tentatively, D is TRBD1 (5 bases). There are 15 residues in the CDR3. Per the germline V gene, CDR1 is SGHTA and CDR2 is FQGNSA. Trimming stripped 0 bases from V and 5 bases from J, with 10 bases between. CDR3 sequence reads: CASSLAPGSNEKLFF. Written as DNA, the CDR3 is TGTGCCAGCAGCTTAGCACCAGGGTCGAATGAAAAACTGTTTTTT.

The chain uses TRBV2 and TRBJ2-7, with TRBD1 identical over 9 bases. This CDR3 has 15 residues. V trimming: 5 bases; J trimming: 1 base; junction bases outside the gene matches: 6. CDR1 SNHLY and CDR2 FYNNEI come from the germline V gene. This CDR3 is CASSLPGQGSYEQYF. DNA for the CDR3: TGTGCCAGCAGTTTACCGGGACAGGGTTCCTACGAGCAGTACTTC.

The chain combines TRBV5-5 with TRBJ2-4; 9 bases are shared with TRBD1. The CDR3 covers 15 residues. CDR1 and CDR2 from the germline V gene are SGHKS and YYEKEE (reference sequence). Trimming took 2 bases from V and 8 from J; bases not matched to a gene: 8. CDR3 sequence: CASSFVQGAGDIQYF. Written as DNA, the CDR3 is TGTGCCAGCAGCTTCGTACAGGGGGCTGGAGACATTCAGTACTTC.

V gene TRBV6-2 or TRBV6-3 combines with J gene TRBJ2-3, with 13 bases fitting TRBD2. The V gene end was trimmed by 0 bases and the J gene end by 4 bases; junction bases not matched to a gene: 1. Germline CDR1 MNHEY, CDR2 SVGEGT. The CDR3 contains 16 residues. This CDR3 is CASSYSTSGGPDTQYF. In DNA, the CDR3 is TGTGCCAGCAGTTACTCGACTAGCGGGGGGCCAGATACGCAGTATTTT.

The rearrangement links TRBV7-8 to TRBJ2-7; possible D gene TRBD2, 5 bases. The CDR3 totals 13 residues. Germline V gives CDR1 SGHVS, CDR2 FQNEAQ. The ends were cut back, 6 bases at V and 3 bases at J, with 12 bases in the middle. The CDR3 region has the DNA TGTGCCAGCAGGGGTCGGACTGGCTACGAGCAGTACGTC. It encodes CASRGRTGYEQYV.

This clone was seen once. J is TRBJ1-1 and V is TRBV5-6, with D maybe TRBD1 (6 bases). V lost 1 base and J 5 bases, leaving 9 bases between the germline ends. The germline gives CDR1 SGHDT, CDR2 YYEEEE. The length of the CDR3 is 13 residues. Here the CDR3 reads CASSLKGVTEAFF. CDR3 in DNA: TGTGCCAGCAGCTTGAAGGGGGTGACTGAAGCTTTCTTT.

V gene TRBV12-5 combines with J gene TRBJ2-1; TRBD2 might be the D (5 bases). The germline V and J ends were trimmed by 0 bases and 7 bases, with 19 bases remaining between them. This CDR3 spans 17 amino acids. Germline V gives CDR1 LGHNT, CDR2 FRNRAP. The CDR3 DNA reads TGTGCTAGTGGTTTGGTACGGGGTCTAGCTGCTGTAAATGAGCAGTTCTTC. Amino acids: CASGLVRGLAAVNEQFF.

This clone is a singleton in its sample. The rearrangement joins TRBV2 to TRBJ1-1; 8 bases align to TRBD1. The germline V gene encodes CDR1 SNHLY and CDR2 FYNNEI. The CDR3 runs to 14 residues. With 6 bases clipped from V and 4 bases from J, the junction kept 7 bases outside the gene matches. The CDR3 region has the DNA TGTGCCAGCAGCTTGGACAGGGCGGCCACTGAAGCTTTCTTT. It translates to CASSLDRAATEAFF.

Regarding this clone: This CDR3 is also generated by other DNA sequences in the sample. The rearrangement uses TRBV6-5 and TRBJ1-2; D is unclear. Germline values: CDR1 MNHEY, CDR2 SVGAGI. Trimming took off 0 bases at V and 4 bases at J, with 6 bases between the two ends. This CDR3 spans 13 amino acids. The CDR3 nucleotides read TGTGCCAGCAGTTACTCTCGCAGCTATGGCTACACCTTC. This translates into CASSYSRSYGYTF.